This note documents a single T cell receptor (beta chain) sequence. The antigen is unknown. The data originate from a study of cytomegalovirus exposure and HLA in healthy donors. Study-level findings and limits: Later on, a genetic analysis was performed. It linked a missense variant in DCLRE1C with V- and J-gene trimming of TCR beta. Later examination showed HLA-associated TCR beta chains had greater clonal expansion than equally common others. The authors later found most CMV-associated TCR beta chains appeared HLA-restricted. What a later analysis showed was that several of the most significant clusters appeared linked to common viral pathogens.

The CDR3 totals 14 residues. The germline CDR1 and CDR2 sequences are SGHTA and FQGNSA. V lost 5 bases and J lost 7; bases outside the gene matches: 7. PCR amplification relied on 60 Vbeta primers (plus 13 Jbeta primers). Only in-frame clones appear in the TCRdb table, and some are missing; sequencing was by immunoSEQ multiplex PCR. The sample lists some 100,000 clones, around 86% occurring once. The chain is built from TRBV7-2 and TRBJ2-2, with TRBD1 identical over 7 bases. The source is a woman in her twenties or thirties in good health and CMV-seronegative. Sequencing input: PBMCs. The CDR3 here is CASSTQGSGGELFF. The CDR3 DNA reads TGTGCCAGCAGCACACAGGGGTCGGGCGGGGAGCTGTTTTTT.